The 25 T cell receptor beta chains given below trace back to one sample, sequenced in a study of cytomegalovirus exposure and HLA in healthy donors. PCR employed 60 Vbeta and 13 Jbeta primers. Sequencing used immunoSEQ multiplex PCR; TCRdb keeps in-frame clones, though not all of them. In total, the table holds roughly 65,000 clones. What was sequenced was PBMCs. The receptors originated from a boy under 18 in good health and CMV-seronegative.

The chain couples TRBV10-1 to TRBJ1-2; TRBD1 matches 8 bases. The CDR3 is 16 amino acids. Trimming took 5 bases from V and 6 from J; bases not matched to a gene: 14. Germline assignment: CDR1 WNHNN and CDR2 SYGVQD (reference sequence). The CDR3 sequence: CASSLGVTGEGDGYTF. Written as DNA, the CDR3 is TGCGCCAGCAGTCTAGGAGTGACAGGGGAGGGAGATGGCTACACCTTC.

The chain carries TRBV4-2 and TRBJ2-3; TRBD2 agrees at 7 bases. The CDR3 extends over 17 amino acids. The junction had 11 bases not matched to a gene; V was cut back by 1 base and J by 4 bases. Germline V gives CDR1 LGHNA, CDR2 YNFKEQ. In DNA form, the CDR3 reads TGTGCCAGCAGCCAAGTAGAAGGACTAGGTCCCTCAGATACGCAGTATTTT. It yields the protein CASSQVEGLGPSDTQYF.

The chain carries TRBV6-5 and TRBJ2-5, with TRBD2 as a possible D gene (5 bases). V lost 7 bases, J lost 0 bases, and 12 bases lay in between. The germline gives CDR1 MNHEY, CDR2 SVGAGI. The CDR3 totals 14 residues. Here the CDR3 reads CASNGRGYQETQYF. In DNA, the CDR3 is TGTGCCAGCAATGGGAGAGGGTACCAAGAGACCCAGTACTTC.

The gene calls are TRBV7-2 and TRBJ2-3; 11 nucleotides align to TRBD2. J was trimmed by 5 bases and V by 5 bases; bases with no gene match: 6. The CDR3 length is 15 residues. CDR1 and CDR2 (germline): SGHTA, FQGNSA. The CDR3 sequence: CASSRLAGRLDTQYF. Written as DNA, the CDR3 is TGTGCCAGCAGCCGACTAGCGGGACGGCTAGATACGCAGTATTTT.

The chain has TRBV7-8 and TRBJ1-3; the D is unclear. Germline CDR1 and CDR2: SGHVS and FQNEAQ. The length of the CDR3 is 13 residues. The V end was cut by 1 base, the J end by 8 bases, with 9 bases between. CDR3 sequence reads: CASSLVYRDTIYF. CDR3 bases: TGTGCCAGCAGCTTAGTCTACCGGGACACCATATATTTT.

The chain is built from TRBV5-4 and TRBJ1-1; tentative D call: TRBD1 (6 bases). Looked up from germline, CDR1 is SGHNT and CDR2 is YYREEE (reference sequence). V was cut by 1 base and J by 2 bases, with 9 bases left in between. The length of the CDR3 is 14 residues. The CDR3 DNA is TGTGCCAGCAGCTTGATACAGGGAAACACTGAAGCTTTCTTT. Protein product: CASSLIQGNTEAFF.

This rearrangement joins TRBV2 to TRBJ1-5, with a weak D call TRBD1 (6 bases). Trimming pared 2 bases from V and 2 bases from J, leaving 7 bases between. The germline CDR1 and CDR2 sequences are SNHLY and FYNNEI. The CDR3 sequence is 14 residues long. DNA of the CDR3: TGTGCCAGCAGTGAACGGACAGGCAATCAGCCCCAGCATTTT. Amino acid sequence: CASSERTGNQPQHF.

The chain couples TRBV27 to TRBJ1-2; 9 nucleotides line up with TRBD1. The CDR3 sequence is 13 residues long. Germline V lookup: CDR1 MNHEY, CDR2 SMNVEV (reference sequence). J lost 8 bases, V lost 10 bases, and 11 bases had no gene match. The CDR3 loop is CATHGTGLSGYTF. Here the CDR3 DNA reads TGTGCCACCCACGGGACAGGGCTTTCAGGCTACACCTTC.

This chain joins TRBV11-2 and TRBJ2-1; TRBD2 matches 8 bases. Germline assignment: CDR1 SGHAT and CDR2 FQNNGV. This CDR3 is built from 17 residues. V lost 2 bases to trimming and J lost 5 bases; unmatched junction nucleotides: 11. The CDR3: CASSLFASGGTHNEQFF. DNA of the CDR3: TGTGCCAGCAGCTTATTCGCGAGCGGGGGAACCCACAATGAGCAGTTCTTC.

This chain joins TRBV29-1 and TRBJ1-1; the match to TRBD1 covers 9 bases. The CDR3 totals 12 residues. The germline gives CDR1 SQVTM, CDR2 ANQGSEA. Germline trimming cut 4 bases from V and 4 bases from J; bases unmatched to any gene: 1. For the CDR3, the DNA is TGCAGCGTTGGGGGACAGGGCACTGAAGCTTTCTTT. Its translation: CSVGGQGTEAFF.

CDR3 bases: TGTGCCAGCTCGCCGGGAACGAACACTGAAGCTTTCTTT. Translating it yields CASSPGTNTEAFF. The chain uses TRBV7-6 and TRBJ1-1; D not certain. Trimming took 8 bases from V and 1 from J, leaving 11 bases between them. The CDR3 length is 13 residues. The germline V gene encodes CDR1 SGHVS and CDR2 FNYEAQ.

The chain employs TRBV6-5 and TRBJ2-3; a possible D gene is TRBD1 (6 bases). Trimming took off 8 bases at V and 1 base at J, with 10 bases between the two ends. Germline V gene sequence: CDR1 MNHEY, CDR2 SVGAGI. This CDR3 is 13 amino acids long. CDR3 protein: CASLDRRTDTQYF. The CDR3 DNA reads TGTGCCAGCTTAGACAGGCGCACAGATACGCAGTATTTT.

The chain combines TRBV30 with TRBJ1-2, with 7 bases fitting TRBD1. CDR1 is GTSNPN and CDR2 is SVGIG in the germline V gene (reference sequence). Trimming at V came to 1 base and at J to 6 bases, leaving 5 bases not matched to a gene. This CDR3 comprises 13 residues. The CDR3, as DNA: TGTGCCTGGAGTGGGACAGGACTTAATGGCTACACCTTC. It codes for CAWSGTGLNGYTF. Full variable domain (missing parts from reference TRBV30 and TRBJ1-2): SQTIHQWPATLVQPVGSPLSLECTVEGTSNPNLYWYRQAAGRGLQLLFYSVGIGQISSEVPQNLSASRPQDRQFILSSKKLLLSDSGFYLCAWSGTGLNGYTFGSGTRLTVV.

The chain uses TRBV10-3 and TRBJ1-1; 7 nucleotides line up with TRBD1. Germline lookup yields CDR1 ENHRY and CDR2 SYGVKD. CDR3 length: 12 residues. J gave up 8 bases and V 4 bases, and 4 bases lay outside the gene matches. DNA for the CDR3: TGTGCCATCAGTGGGGGACAGCTGGAAGCTTTCTTT. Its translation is CAISGGQLEAFF.

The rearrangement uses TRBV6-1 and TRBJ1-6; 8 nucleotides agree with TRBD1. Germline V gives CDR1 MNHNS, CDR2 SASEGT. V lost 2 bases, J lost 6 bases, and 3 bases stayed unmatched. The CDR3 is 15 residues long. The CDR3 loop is CASSEQGAGNSPLHF. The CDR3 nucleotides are TGTGCCAGCAGTGAACAGGGGGCTGGTAATTCACCCCTCCACTTT.

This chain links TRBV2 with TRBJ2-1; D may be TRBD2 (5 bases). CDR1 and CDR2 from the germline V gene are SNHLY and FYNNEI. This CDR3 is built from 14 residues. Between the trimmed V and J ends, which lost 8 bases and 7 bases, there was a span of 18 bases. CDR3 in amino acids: CASQSSWGQNEQFF. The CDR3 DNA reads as TGTGCCAGCCAATCTAGCTGGGGTCAGAATGAGCAGTTCTTC.

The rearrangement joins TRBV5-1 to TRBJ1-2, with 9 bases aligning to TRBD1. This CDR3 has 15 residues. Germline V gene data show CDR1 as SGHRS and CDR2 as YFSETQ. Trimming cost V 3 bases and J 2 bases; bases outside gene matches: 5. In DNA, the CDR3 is TGCGCCAGCAGCTCGATACAGGGGGCAAACTATGGCTACACCTTC. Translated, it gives CASSSIQGANYGYTF.

CDR3 sequence: CSAPGTGSDEQYF. Here the CDR3 DNA reads TGCAGCGCCCCCGGGACAGGGAGCGACGAGCAGTACTTC. This chain joins TRBV29-1 and TRBJ2-7, with 9 bases fitting TRBD1. Germline V gene lookup returns CDR1 SQVTM and CDR2 ANQGSEA. J lost 5 bases, V lost 7 bases, and 9 bases had no gene match. The CDR3 extends over 13 amino acids.

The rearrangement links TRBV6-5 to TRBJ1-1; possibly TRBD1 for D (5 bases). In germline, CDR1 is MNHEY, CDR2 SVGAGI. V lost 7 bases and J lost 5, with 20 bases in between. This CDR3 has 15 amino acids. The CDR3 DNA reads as TGTGCCAGCACCCAATCGCAGGGAGGATCGACTGAAGCTTTCTTT. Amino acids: CASTQSQGGSTEAFF.

The CDR3 here is CASSALLANEQFF. The DNA of the CDR3 is TGTGCCAGTAGTGCCCTACTAGCCAATGAGCAGTTCTTC. This rearrangement joins TRBV19 to TRBJ2-1; TRBD2 might be the D (6 bases). This CDR3 comprises 13 residues. The germline V gene has CDR1 LNHDA and CDR2 SQIVND (reference sequence). Trimming took 5 bases from V and 6 from J, leaving 11 bases between them. The full variable domain, rest sourced from reference TRBV19 and TRBJ2-1, is DGGITQSPKYLFRKEGQNVTLSCEQNLNHDAMYWYRQDPGQGLRLIYYSQIVNDFQKGDIAEGYSVSREKKESFPLTVTSAQKNPTAFYLCASSALLANEQFFGPGTRLTVL.

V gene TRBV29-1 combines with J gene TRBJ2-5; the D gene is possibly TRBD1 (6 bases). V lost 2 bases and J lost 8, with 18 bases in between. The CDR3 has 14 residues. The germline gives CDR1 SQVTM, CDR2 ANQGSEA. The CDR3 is CSVETGPRVGTQYF. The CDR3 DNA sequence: TGCAGCGTTGAAACAGGGCCCCGGGTCGGAACCCAGTACTTC.

The CDR3: CASSRPGGEQFF. The CDR3 DNA is TGTGCCAGCAGCCGGCCGGGTGGAGAGCAGTTCTTC. The chain carries TRBV7-3 and TRBJ2-1; D is unclear. The V end was cut by 5 bases, the J end by 10 bases, with 12 bases between. The CDR3 loop spans 12 amino acids. Germline V gene sequence: CDR1 SGHTA, CDR2 FQGTGA.

Here the CDR3 DNA reads TGCAGCGTTGTCTACGGGGACACTGAAGCTTTCTTT. Its translation is CSVVYGDTEAFF. The chain has TRBV29-1 and TRBJ1-1; no reliable D call. The CDR3 runs 12 residues. Trimming cost V 4 bases and J 3 bases, with 9 bases left between them. Germline lookup yields CDR1 SQVTM and CDR2 ANQGSEA.

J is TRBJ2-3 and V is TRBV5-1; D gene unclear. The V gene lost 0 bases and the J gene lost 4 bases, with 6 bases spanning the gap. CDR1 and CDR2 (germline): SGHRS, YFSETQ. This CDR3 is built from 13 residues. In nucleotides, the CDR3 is TGCGCCAGCAGCTTGGCCTCTCCAGATACGCAGTATTTT. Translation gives CASSLASPDTQYF.

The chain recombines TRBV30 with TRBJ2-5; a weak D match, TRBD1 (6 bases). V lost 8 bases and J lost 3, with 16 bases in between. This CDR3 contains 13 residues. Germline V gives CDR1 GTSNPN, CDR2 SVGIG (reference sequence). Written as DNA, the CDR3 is TGTGCCGGAGGTGAACAGGGAAAAGAGACCCAGTACTTC. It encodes CAGGEQGKETQYF.